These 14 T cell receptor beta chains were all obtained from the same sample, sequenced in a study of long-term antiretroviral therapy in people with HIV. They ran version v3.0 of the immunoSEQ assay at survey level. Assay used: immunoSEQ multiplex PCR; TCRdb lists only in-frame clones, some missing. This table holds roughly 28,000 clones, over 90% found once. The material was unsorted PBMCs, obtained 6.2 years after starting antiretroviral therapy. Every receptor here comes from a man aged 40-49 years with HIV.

The CDR3, as DNA: TGTGCCAGCAGCACAACCTTTGACTACACCTTC. Its translation is CASSTTFDYTF. The chain employs TRBV21-1 and TRBJ1-2. TRBV21-1 is termed a pseudogene. The CDR3 has 11 residues.

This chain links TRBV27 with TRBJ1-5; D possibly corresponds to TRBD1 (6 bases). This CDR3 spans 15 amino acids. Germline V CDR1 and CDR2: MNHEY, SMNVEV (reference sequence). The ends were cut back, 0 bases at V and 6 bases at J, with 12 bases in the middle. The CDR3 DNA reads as TGTGCCAGCAGTTTATCGCTGGGGGCAGGTCAGCCCCAGCATTTT. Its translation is CASSLSLGAGQPQHF.

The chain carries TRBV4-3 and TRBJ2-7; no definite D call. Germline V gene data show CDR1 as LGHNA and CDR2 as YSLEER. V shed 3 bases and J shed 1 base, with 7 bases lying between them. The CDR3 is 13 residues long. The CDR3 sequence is CASSHSVSYEQYF. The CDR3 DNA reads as TGCGCCAGCAGCCACTCCGTATCCTACGAGCAGTACTTC.

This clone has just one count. The CDR3 sequence: CASSFTGTNTEAFF. The DNA of the CDR3 is TGTGCCAGCAGCTTTACAGGCACGAACACTGAAGCTTTCTTT. This chain connects TRBV5-4 to TRBJ1-1; possibly TRBD1 for D (5 bases). The CDR3 has 14 residues. CDR1 is SGHNT and CDR2 is YYREEE in the germline V gene (reference sequence). The germline V and J ends were trimmed by 2 bases and 1 base, with 9 bases remaining between them.

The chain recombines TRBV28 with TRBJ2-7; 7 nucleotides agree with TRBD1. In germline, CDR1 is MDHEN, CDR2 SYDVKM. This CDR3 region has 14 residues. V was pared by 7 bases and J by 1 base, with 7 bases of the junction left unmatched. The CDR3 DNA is TGTGCCAGCATTGAGGGGGACAGTTCCTACGAGCAGTACTTC. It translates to CASIEGDSSYEQYF.

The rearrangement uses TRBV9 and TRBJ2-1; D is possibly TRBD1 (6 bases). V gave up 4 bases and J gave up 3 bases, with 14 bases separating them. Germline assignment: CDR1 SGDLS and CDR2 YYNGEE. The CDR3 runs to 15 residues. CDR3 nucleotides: TGTGCCAGCAGCTTCCGAGACAGGAACTACAATGAGCAGTTCTTC. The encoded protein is CASSFRDRNYNEQFF.

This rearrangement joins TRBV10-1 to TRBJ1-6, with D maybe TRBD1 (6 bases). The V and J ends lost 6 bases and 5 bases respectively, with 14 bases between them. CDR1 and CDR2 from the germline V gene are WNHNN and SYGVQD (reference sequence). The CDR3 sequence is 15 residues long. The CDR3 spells CASRPVDRNNSPLHF. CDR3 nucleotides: TGCGCCAGCAGACCGGTGGACAGAAATAATTCACCCCTCCACTTT.

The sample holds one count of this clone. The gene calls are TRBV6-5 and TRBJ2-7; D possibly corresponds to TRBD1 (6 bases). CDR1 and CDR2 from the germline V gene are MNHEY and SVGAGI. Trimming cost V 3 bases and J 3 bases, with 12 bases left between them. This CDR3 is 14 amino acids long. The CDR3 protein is CASSYGTGLYEQYF. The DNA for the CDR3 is TGTGCCAGCAGTTATGGAACAGGGCTCTACGAGCAGTACTTC.

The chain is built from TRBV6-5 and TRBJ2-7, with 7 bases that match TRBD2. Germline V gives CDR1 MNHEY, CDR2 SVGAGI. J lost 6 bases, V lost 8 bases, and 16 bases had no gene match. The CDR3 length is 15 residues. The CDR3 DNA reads TGTGCCAGCCGAAGAGGACTAGAGTCTCCCTCCGAGCAGTACTTC. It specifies CASRRGLESPSEQYF.

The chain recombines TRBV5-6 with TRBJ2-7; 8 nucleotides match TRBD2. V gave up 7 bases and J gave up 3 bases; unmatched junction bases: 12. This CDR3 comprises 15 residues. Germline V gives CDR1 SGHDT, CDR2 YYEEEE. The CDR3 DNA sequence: TGTGCCAGCGAGCGGGGGTGGCCGTTAATCTACGAGCAGTACTTC. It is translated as CASERGWPLIYEQYF.

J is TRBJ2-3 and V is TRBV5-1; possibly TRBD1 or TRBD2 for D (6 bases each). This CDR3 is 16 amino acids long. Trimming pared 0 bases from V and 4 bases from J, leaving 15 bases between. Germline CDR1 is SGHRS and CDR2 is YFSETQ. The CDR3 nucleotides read TGCGCCAGCAGCTTGGGGGGGGCCTTGGGTTCAGATACGCAGTATTTT. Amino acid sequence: CASSLGGALGSDTQYF.

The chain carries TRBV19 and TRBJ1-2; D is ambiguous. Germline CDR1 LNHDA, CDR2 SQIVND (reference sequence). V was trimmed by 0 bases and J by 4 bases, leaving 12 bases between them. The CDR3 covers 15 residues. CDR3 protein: CASSIDKQSFYGYTF. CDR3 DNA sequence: TGTGCCAGTAGTATAGATAAACAGAGCTTCTATGGCTACACCTTC.

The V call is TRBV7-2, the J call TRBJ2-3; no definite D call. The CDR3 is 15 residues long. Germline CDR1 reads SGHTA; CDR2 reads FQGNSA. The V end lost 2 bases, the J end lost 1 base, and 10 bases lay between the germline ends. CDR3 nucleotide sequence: TGTGCCAGCAGCTTAAGCCCGTCCGGCACAGATACGCAGTATTTT. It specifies CASSLSPSGTDTQYF.

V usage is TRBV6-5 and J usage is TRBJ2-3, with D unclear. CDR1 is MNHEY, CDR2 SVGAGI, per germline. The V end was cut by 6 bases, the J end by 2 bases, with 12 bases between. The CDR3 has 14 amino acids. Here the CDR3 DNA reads TGTGCCAGCAGGCCGCCGGGTCACACAGATACGCAGTATTTT. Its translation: CASRPPGHTDTQYF.